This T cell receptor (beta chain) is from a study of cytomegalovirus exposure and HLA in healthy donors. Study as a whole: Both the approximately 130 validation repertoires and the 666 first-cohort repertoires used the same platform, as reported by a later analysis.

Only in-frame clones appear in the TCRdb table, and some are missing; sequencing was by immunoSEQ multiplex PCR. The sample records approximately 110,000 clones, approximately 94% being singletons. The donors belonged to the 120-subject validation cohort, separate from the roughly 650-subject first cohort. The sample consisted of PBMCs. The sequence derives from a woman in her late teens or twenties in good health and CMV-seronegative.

The DNA for the CDR3 is TGTGCCAGCACACCTCGACTAGCGGGAGAACCCAACACCGGGGAGCTGTTTTTT. It yields the protein CASTPRLAGEPNTGELFF. The gene calls are TRBV7-8 and TRBJ2-2; 12 bases map to TRBD2. In germline, CDR1 is SGHVS, CDR2 FQNEAQ. The CDR3 totals 18 residues. V gave up 7 bases and J gave up 2 bases; unmatched junction bases: 11.